Listed below are T cell receptor beta chains from one sample, sequenced in a study of CD8 T cells in Susac syndrome. TCRdb analysed the immunoSEQ multiplex PCR reads with MiXCR anew, one entry per CDR3 protein. The profile shows hundreds of thousands of distinct CDR3 sequences, about 93% of them singletons. The material sequenced was CD4+ T cells from PBMCs. The receptors derive from a human donor with multiple sclerosis. Each CDR3 is given with its conserved first and last residue. A D gene is named only where the DNA matches it firmly. Clone sizes are given selectively: once, few, many, or a class where the clone is expanded.

v_gene	j_gene	abundance	d_gene	CDR3nt	CDR3aa
TRBV5-4	TRBJ2-1	-	-	TGTGCCAGCAGCTTGATTAGCCTCAATGAGCAGTTCTTC	CASSLISLNEQFF
TRBV4-1	TRBJ2-5	-	-	TGCGCCAGCGGGTCTACGACCCAAGAGACCCAGTACTTC	CASGSTTQETQYF
TRBV9	TRBJ1-1	-	-	TGTGCCAGCAGCGCGGTCCTGAACACTGAAGCTTTCTTT	CASSAVLNTEAFF
TRBV20-1	TRBJ2-7	once	TRBD1	TGCAGTGCTAGACCGGGACAGTTTACCTACGAGCAGTACTTC	CSARPGQFTYEQYF
TRBV12-3/TRBV12-4	TRBJ2-2	-	-	TGTGCCAGCAGTTTGGGGAAGGGATTATCGAACACCGGGGAGCTGTTTTTT	CASSLGKGLSNTGELFF
TRBV18	TRBJ1-1	once	-	TGTGCCAGCTCACAATCCCCCGGGAACACTGAAGCTTTCTTT	CASSQSPGNTEAFF
TRBV25-1	TRBJ1-1	-	TRBD1	TGTGCCAGCAGTGAATCAGGGGGCCGGAACACTGAAGCTTTCTTT	CASSESGGRNTEAFF
TRBV3-1	TRBJ2-2	-	TRBD2	TGTGCCAGCAGCCAACGAAGCGGGAGGGTTGGCACCGGGGAGCTGTTTTTT	CASSQRSGRVGTGELFF
TRBV7-9	TRBJ1-2	few	-	TGTGCCAGCAGCTTGGGGGGAGGCGGCTACACCTTC	CASSLGGGGYTF
TRBV5-6	TRBJ2-1	-	-	TGTGCCAGCAGCTTGGCCCAGTACAATGAGCAGTTCTTC	CASSLAQYNEQFF
TRBV2	TRBJ2-1	-	-	TGTGCCAGCACAGCTAGCGTTGATGAGCAGTTCTTC	CASTASVDEQFF
TRBV6-6	TRBJ2-5	-	-	TGTGCCAGCAGTTACTCGTCAGGTTACCAAGAGACCCAGTACTTC	CASSYSSGYQETQYF
TRBV6-5	TRBJ1-3	-	-	TGTGCCAGCAGTCGAGACAGTTCCTCTGGAAACACCATATATTTT	CASSRDSSSGNTIYF
TRBV29-1	TRBJ1-1	-	-	TGCAGCGTTGAAGCTAGGCTTTGGGGAGAGAACACTGAAGCTTTCTTT	CSVEARLWGENTEAFF
TRBV12-3/TRBV12-4	TRBJ1-2	-	-	TGTGCCAGTGGAGGAGCCCTAGGATATGGCTACACCTTC	CASGGALGYGYTF
TRBV3-1	TRBJ1-2	-	-	TGTGCCAGCAGCCAAGATGGGGGTAGCTATGGCTACACCTTC	CASSQDGGSYGYTF
TRBV28	TRBJ1-1	-	-	TGTGCCAGCAGCTTATACACTAACACTGAAGCTTTCTTT	CASSLYTNTEAFF
TRBV29-1	TRBJ1-1	once	-	TGCAGCGTTGATAACGGGGAGAGCACTGAAGCTTTCTTT	CSVDNGESTEAFF
TRBV3-1	TRBJ2-6	-	-	TGTGCCAGCAGTCCTTCTAACTCTGGGGCCAACGTCCTGACTTTC	CASSPSNSGANVLTF
TRBV21-1	TRBJ2-5	-	-	TGTGCCAGCAGCAAATCGGGGGGGCACCAAGAGACCCAGTACTTC	CASSKSGGHQETQYF
TRBV20-1	TRBJ2-1	-	-	TGCAGTGCTGATATCGGACAGCTAGATGAGCAGTTCTTC	CSADIGQLDEQFF
TRBV7-2	TRBJ1-2	-	-	TGTGCCAGCAGCTTAGGAGGAGTCTTCCCAAAGACTTACTACACCTTC	CASSLGGVFPKTYYTF
TRBV7-6	TRBJ2-5	-	TRBD1	TGTGCCAGCAGCTTAAGGGGGACAGGCCTATCCCCCCAAGAGACCCAGTACTTC	CASSLRGTGLSPQETQYF
TRBV5-6	TRBJ2-7	-	-	TGTGCCAGCAGCTTCCAGACCTACGAGCAGTACTTC	CASSFQTYEQYF
TRBV6-1	TRBJ1-3	-	-	TGTGCCAGCAGCCCTGCCCAGGGAACCCCTGGAAACACCATATATTTT	CASSPAQGTPGNTIYF
TRBV29-1	TRBJ1-1	-	-	TGCAGCGTTGACAAACAGGGTAGAACTGAAGCTTTCTTT	CSVDKQGRTEAFF
TRBV4-1	TRBJ1-1	-	TRBD1	TGCGCCAGCAGCCATGGGACAGGTCCCCTCACTGAAGCTTTCTTT	CASSHGTGPLTEAFF